This TCR beta chain was sequenced for a study of shared clonotypes between healthy human individuals. The V end was cut by 5 bases, the J end by 2 bases, with 10 bases between. Looked up from germline, CDR1 is KGHSH and CDR2 is LQKENI. This CDR3 region has 14 residues. Concerning this clone: No antigen is known for it.

Several immunoSEQ plates received, in even portions, the genomic DNA of each subset. The method was immunoSEQ multiplex PCR; TCRdb's version includes in-frame clones alone and lacks a portion of them. The sample has millions of clones; more than 80% are singletons. Regarding the study as a whole: Rarefaction analysis demonstrated incomplete sorted-subset sequencing notwithstanding large depth.

V and J are TRBV18 and TRBJ2-1; TRBD2 is a possible D gene (6 bases). Sequencing was performed on naive CD4+ T cells sorted from blood. Subset given: CD45RA+ positively selected. The sequence was collected from a man in his late teens or twenties in good health. The CDR3 is CASSTRTTYNEQFF. The CDR3, as DNA: TGTGCCAGCTCAACCAGGACTACCTACAATGAGCAGTTCTTC.